These 27 T cell receptor beta chains came from one sample sequenced in a study of cytotoxic CD8 clonotypes in ibrutinib-treated CLL. TCRdb's table, derived via immunoSEQ multiplex PCR, lists solely in-frame clones and lacks some. The table lists 120,000 to 150,000 clones, under 95% of them singletons. The material was PBMCs, obtained after 12 months of ibrutinib treatment. The receptor source for this set is a human donor with chronic lymphocytic leukemia.

This clone was seen once. The chain carries TRBV5-5 and TRBJ2-7; 9 nucleotides agree with TRBD1. Unmatched junction bases numbered 5, after V lost 2 bases and J lost 2 bases. Per germline, CDR1 SGHKS and CDR2 YYEKEE (reference sequence). This CDR3 spans 15 amino acids. The CDR3 sequence: CASSFRDRVTYEQYF. DNA of the CDR3: TGTGCCAGCAGCTTCCGGGACAGGGTGACCTACGAGCAGTACTTC. Filled out from reference TRBV5-5 and TRBJ2-7, the complete variable domain reads DAGVTQSPTHLIKTRGQQVTLRCSPISGHKSVSWYQQVLGQGPQFIFQYYEKEERGRGNFPDRFSARQFPNYSSELNVNALLLGDSALYLCASSFRDRVTYEQYFGPGTRLTVT.

The chain joins TRBV7-2 to TRBJ2-1, with D possibly being TRBD1 (6 bases). CDR3 length equals 13 residues. CDR1 SGHTA and CDR2 FQGNSA come from the germline V gene. Between the trimmed V and J ends, which lost 5 bases and 15 bases, there was a span of 20 bases. DNA for the CDR3: TGTGCCAGCAGCCCGAAAACAGGGAGTGGGCTGTTCTTC. It is translated as CASSPKTGSGLFF.

This clone appeared a single time. The chain has TRBV30 and TRBJ2-7, with a weak D call TRBD2 (5 bases). This CDR3 is built from 13 residues. The germline V and J ends were trimmed by 3 bases and 6 bases, with 15 bases remaining between them. Per germline, CDR1 GTSNPN and CDR2 SVGIG (reference sequence). In DNA form, the CDR3 reads TGTGCCTGGAGGGACGTTCGCGGAGGCGAGCAGTACTTC. Translating it yields CAWRDVRGGEQYF. The whole variable domain, remainder taken from reference TRBV30 and TRBJ2-7, is SQTIHQWPATLVQPVGSPLSLECTVEGTSNPNLYWYRQAAGRGLQLLFYSVGIGQISSEVPQNLSASRPQDRQFILSSKKLLLSDSGFYLCAWRDVRGGEQYFGPGTRLTVT.

V and J are TRBV7-3 and TRBJ2-2; no definite D call. This CDR3 comprises 13 residues. Germline V gene data show CDR1 as SGHTA and CDR2 as FQGTGA. V was shortened by 5 bases and J by 2 bases, with 6 bases between the two germline ends. The chain's CDR3 is CASSPKNTGELFF. CDR3 DNA: TGTGCCAGCAGCCCAAAAAACACCGGGGAGCTGTTTTTT. The full variable domain, in which reference TRBV7-3 and TRBJ2-2 provide the parts outside the CDR3, is GAGVSQTPSNKVTEKGKYVELRCDPISGHTALYWYRQSLGQGPEFLIYFQGTGAADDSGLPNDRFFAVRPEGSVSTLKIQRTERGDSAVYLCASSPKNTGELFFGEGSRLTVL.

The chain joins TRBV30 to TRBJ2-5; TRBD2 might be the D (5 bases). The CDR3 covers 13 residues. The germline V gene has CDR1 GTSNPN and CDR2 SVGIG (reference sequence). Trimming took off 5 bases at V and 5 bases at J, with 15 bases between the two ends. CDR3 protein: CAWREGFGETQYF. The CDR3 DNA follows: TGTGCCTGGCGGGAAGGGTTTGGGGAGACCCAGTACTTC.

The V and J genes are TRBV18 and TRBJ2-7; TRBD1 matches at 9 bases. CDR3 size: 16 residues. V dropped 8 bases and J dropped 1; count of bases not matched to a gene: 12. Germline V lookup: CDR1 KGHSH, CDR2 LQKENI. The CDR3 DNA is TGTGCCAGCACGAGGATCCCGGGACAGGGATCCTACGAGCAGTACTTC. Protein product: CASTRIPGQGSYEQYF.

This chain links TRBV29-1 with TRBJ2-7; 9 positions match TRBD1. Germline V gives CDR1 SQVTM, CDR2 ANQGSEA. The ends lost 5 bases at V and 7 bases at J; junction bases unmatched: 9. The CDR3 runs to 13 residues. The CDR3 DNA sequence: TGCAGCGTTAGTACACAGGGGGCATGGGAGCAGTACTTC. Amino acid sequence: CSVSTQGAWEQYF.

This chain links TRBV5-1 with TRBJ2-7, with TRBD2 identical over 9 bases. The CDR3 is 15 amino acids. CDR1 is SGHRS and CDR2 is YFSETQ in the germline V gene. J was trimmed by 1 base and V by 2 bases; bases with no gene match: 4. CDR3 loop: CASSFGREGSYEQYF. CDR3 nucleotide sequence: TGCGCCAGCAGCTTCGGGCGGGAGGGATCCTACGAGCAGTACTTC.

The chain links TRBV28 to TRBJ2-5; D unclear. The V and J ends lost 3 bases and 4 bases respectively, with 3 bases between them. This CDR3 has 11 residues. Germline CDR1 is MDHEN and CDR2 is SYDVKM. The CDR3 loop is CASSFRETQYF. CDR3 coding DNA: TGTGCCAGCAGTTTTCGAGAGACCCAGTACTTC. The full variable domain, its missing parts supplied by reference TRBV28 and TRBJ2-5, is DVKVTQSSRYLVKRTGEKVFLECVQDMDHENMFWYRQDPGLGLRLIYFSYDVKMKEKGDIPEGYSVSREKKERFSLILESASTNQTSMYLCASSFRETQYFGPGTRLLVL.

This clone came up a few times. The genes are TRBV19 and TRBJ2-7; TRBD1 matches 7 bases. V shed 4 bases and J 6 bases; nucleotides not matched to a gene: 12. There are 15 residues in the CDR3. CDR1 and CDR2 (germline): LNHDA, SQIVND (reference sequence). The CDR3 loop is CASSTPGTANGEQYF. As DNA, the CDR3 is TGTGCCAGTAGTACCCCCGGGACAGCAAATGGCGAGCAGTACTTC.

The chain combines TRBV6-6 with TRBJ2-2, with D tentatively TRBD1 (5 bases). The CDR3 sequence is 15 residues long. Germline lookup yields CDR1 MNHNY and CDR2 SVGAGI (reference sequence). The V gene lost 6 bases and the J gene lost 4 bases, with 15 bases spanning the gap. This CDR3 is CASRQGYWGTGELFF. The CDR3 coding sequence is TGTGCCAGCAGGCAGGGTTACTGGGGCACCGGGGAGCTGTTTTTT.

This chain joins TRBV5-8 and TRBJ2-3; D remains unclear. V was clipped by 2 bases and J by 2 bases, with 15 bases between them. The CDR3 runs to 16 residues. Germline CDR1 SGHTS, CDR2 YDEGEE. The CDR3 reads CASSFQGLYNTDTQYF. CDR3 nucleotides: TGTGCCAGCAGCTTCCAAGGGCTTTATAACACAGATACGCAGTATTTT. Complete variable domain (other parts from reference TRBV5-8 and TRBJ2-3): EAGVTQSPTHLIKTRGQQATLRCSPISGHTSVYWYQQALGLGLQFLLWYDEGEERNRGNFPPRFSGRQFPNYSSELNVNALELEDSALYLCASSFQGLYNTDTQYFGPGTRLTVL.

The chain uses TRBV10-1 and TRBJ2-1; no clear D. V lost 5 bases to trimming and J lost 0 bases, with 11 bases between them. The CDR3 runs to 15 residues. The germline V gene encodes CDR1 WNHNN and CDR2 SYGVQD (reference sequence). The CDR3 DNA reads as TGCGCCAGCAGTCGAGATATATTCTCCTACAATGAGCAGTTCTTC. It specifies CASSRDIFSYNEQFF.

This clone was seen once. This chain links TRBV30 with TRBJ2-7; D is possibly TRBD2 (5 bases). This CDR3 contains 13 residues. Trimming removed 0 bases at V and 2 bases at J, with 8 bases between. CDR1 is GTSNPN, CDR2 SVGIG, per germline (reference sequence). This CDR3 reads CAWSVGITYEQYF. CDR3 in DNA: TGTGCCTGGAGTGTCGGGATTACCTACGAGCAGTACTTC.

V usage is TRBV19 and J usage is TRBJ1-5; 7 bases fit TRBD1. The trim removed 0 bases at V and 1 base at J, leaving 9 bases unmatched. This CDR3 is 18 amino acids long. Germline V gene data show CDR1 as LNHDA and CDR2 as SQIVND (reference sequence). CDR3: CASSIDRGLMASNQPQHF. CDR3 sequence (DNA): TGTGCCAGTAGTATAGATAGGGGGCTAATGGCGAGCAATCAGCCCCAGCATTTT. The full variable domain, with the rest looked up from reference TRBV19 and TRBJ1-5, is DGGITQSPKYLFRKEGQNVTLSCEQNLNHDAMYWYRQDPGQGLRLIYYSQIVNDFQKGDIAEGYSVSREKKESFPLTVTSAQKNPTAFYLCASSIDRGLMASNQPQHFGDGTRLSIL.

This rearrangement joins TRBV27 to TRBJ2-1, with 7 nucleotides matching TRBD2. This CDR3 contains 15 residues. Germline CDR1 MNHEY, CDR2 SMNVEV (reference sequence). V lost 4 bases and J lost 3; bases outside the gene matches: 6. The CDR3, as DNA: TGTGCCAGCAGTTCTGGCGGGGGAGTCTACAATGAGCAGTTCTTC. Protein product: CASSSGGGVYNEQFF.

The CDR3: CASSIGGRNYGYTF. The DNA for the CDR3 is TGTGCCAGTAGTATAGGTGGCAGAAACTATGGCTACACCTTC. This chain links TRBV19 with TRBJ1-2; D remains ambiguous. The V end was cut by 1 base, the J end by 2 bases, with 8 bases between. This CDR3 has 14 residues. Germline V gives CDR1 LNHDA, CDR2 SQIVND (reference sequence).

V is TRBV5-4 and J is TRBJ1-2, with D maybe TRBD1 (5 bases). Germline V gene lookup returns CDR1 SGHNT and CDR2 YYREEE (reference sequence). Deletions cut 0 bases from V and 4 bases from J, with 10 bases between. CDR3 length: 14 amino acids. CDR3 nucleotide sequence: TGTGCCAGCAGCTTGGGGGGCCAGAGCTATGGCTACACCTTC. Translated: CASSLGGQSYGYTF.

This clone was seen only once. The chain joins TRBV5-4 to TRBJ2-5; D is possibly TRBD2 (6 bases). This CDR3 region has 18 residues. In germline, CDR1 is SGHNT, CDR2 YYREEE (reference sequence). The V end lost 2 bases, the J end lost 4 bases, and 24 bases lay between the germline ends. The DNA for the CDR3 is TGTGCCAGCAGCTTTTCGCTTAGTCGGACTACGAGTAGAGAGACCCAGTACTTC. Residues: CASSFSLSRTTSRETQYF. Supplemented by reference TRBV5-4 and TRBJ2-5, the full variable domain reads ETGVTQSPTHLIKTRGQQVTLRCSSQSGHNTVSWYQQALGQGPQFIFQYYREEENGRGNFPPRFSGLQFPNYSSELNVNALELDDSALYLCASSFSLSRTTSRETQYFGPGTRLLVL.

The gene calls are TRBV7-9 and TRBJ1-5; D unresolved. The V end was cut by 5 bases, the J end by 6 bases, with 17 bases between. Looked up from germline, CDR1 is SEHNR and CDR2 is FQNEAQ (reference sequence). The CDR3 spans 15 residues. The CDR3 sequence: CASSPMVFTGQPQHF. The CDR3 bases are TGTGCCAGCAGCCCGATGGTGTTTACCGGTCAGCCCCAGCATTTT.

This chain uses TRBV6-5 with TRBJ1-1; no clear D gene. Germline V gives CDR1 MNHEY, CDR2 SVGAGI. Trimming removed 2 bases at V and 0 bases at J, with 7 bases between. This CDR3 contains 14 residues. The CDR3 reads CASSYAPLNTEAFF. CDR3 sequence (DNA): TGTGCCAGCAGTTACGCTCCCTTGAACACTGAAGCTTTCTTT.

In this sample, this clone turned up once. The chain couples TRBV4-1 to TRBJ2-1, with 8 bases matching TRBD2. Germline values: CDR1 MGHRA, CDR2 YSYEKL. V dropped 0 bases and J dropped 5; count of bases not matched to a gene: 6. CDR3 length: 16 residues. As DNA, the CDR3 is TGCGCCAGCAGCCAAGAAAGGGGACTAGGGGACAATGAGCAGTTCTTC. Amino acids: CASSQERGLGDNEQFF.

The CDR3 DNA sequence: TGTGCCAGCAGAATTCTCTCGGACGGCACTGAAGCTTTCTTT. Its translation is CASRILSDGTEAFF. The J gene is TRBJ1-1, the V gene TRBV7-9; no clear D gene. CDR1 is SEHNR, CDR2 FQNEAQ, per germline (reference sequence). This CDR3 comprises 14 residues. Trimming took off 6 bases at V and 4 bases at J, with 15 bases between the two ends.

The DNA for the CDR3 is TGTGCCAGCAGCTTAGCGGGTGGAGCTAGTGAAAAACTGTTTTTT. Encoded protein: CASSLAGGASEKLFF. The V and J genes are TRBV7-9 and TRBJ1-4; unclear D gene. The CDR3 extends over 15 amino acids. V was clipped by 0 bases and J by 7 bases, with 12 bases between them. The germline CDR1 and CDR2 sequences are SEHNR and FQNEAQ (reference sequence).

This rearrangement joins TRBV7-3 to TRBJ2-1, with D perhaps matching TRBD2 (6 bases). V was clipped by 5 bases and J by 5 bases, with 13 bases between them. From germline, CDR1 is SGHTA and CDR2 FQGTGA. This CDR3 has 14 residues. For the CDR3, the DNA is TGTGCCAGCAGCCCAACAGGAGGGCACAATGAGCAGTTCTTC. Protein sequence: CASSPTGGHNEQFF.

The rearrangement links TRBV5-1 to TRBJ2-1; TRBD2 is a possible D gene (5 bases). The germline V gene has CDR1 SGHRS and CDR2 YFSETQ. The CDR3 length is 16 residues. V was cut by 0 bases and J by 0 bases, with 10 bases left in between. This chain's CDR3 is CASSLGISVSYNEQFF. In DNA form, the CDR3 reads TGCGCCAGCAGCTTGGGGATTAGCGTCTCCTACAATGAGCAGTTCTTC. Together with reference TRBV5-1 and TRBJ2-1, the CDR3 gives the full variable domain: KAGVTQTPRYLIKTRGQQVTLSCSPISGHRSVSWYQQTPGQGLQFLFEYFSETQRNKGNFPGRFSGRQFSNSRSEMNVSTLELGDSALYLCASSLGISVSYNEQFFGPGTRLTVL.

The V gene is TRBV19, the J gene TRBJ2-7; 7 bases fit TRBD1. Germline V lookup: CDR1 LNHDA, CDR2 SQIVND (reference sequence). J lost 3 bases, V lost 3 bases, and 8 bases had no gene match. The CDR3 is 15 residues long. The CDR3, as DNA: TGTGCCAGTAGTATTGGTGTGGGACAGTTCTACGAGCAGTACTTC. Translated: CASSIGVGQFYEQYF.